This passage covers 3 T cell receptor beta chains from one sample sequenced in a study of OX40 agonist ivuxolimab in advanced cancers. Libraries were prepared by immunoSEQ multiplex PCR; TCRdb keeps only in-frame clonotypes and omits some of them. The sample records about 110,000 clones, around 93% being singletons. This material consisted of CD4+ or CD8+ T cells sorted from blood, taken in a trial of the OX40 agonist ivuxolimab. The receptors shown here come from an adult with an advanced solid tumor such as melanoma, head and neck, liver or kidney cancer.

The CDR3 is CASSSRKDSRGKTQYF. The CDR3 DNA follows: TGTGCCAGCAGTTCAAGAAAGGACTCAAGGGGGAAGACCCAGTACTTC. The rearrangement uses TRBV6-6 and TRBJ2-5; possible D gene TRBD1, 6 bases. The CDR3 loop spans 16 amino acids. Germline V gene lookup returns CDR1 MNHNY and CDR2 SVGAGI (reference sequence). V gave up 4 bases and J gave up 6 bases, with 21 bases separating them.

The chain has TRBV6-5 and TRBJ1-2, with 12 positions matching TRBD1. The trim removed 5 bases at V and 5 bases at J, leaving 6 bases unmatched. Germline V gene data show CDR1 as MNHEY and CDR2 as SVGAGI. The length of the CDR3 is 15 residues. The CDR3 sequence is CASSRGTGGGYGYTF. CDR3 in DNA: TGTGCCAGCAGTAGGGGGACAGGGGGCGGTTATGGCTACACCTTC.

CDR3 in amino acids: CASRAQGSGETQYF. CDR3 nucleotide sequence: TGTGCCAGCAGGGCCCAGGGGAGTGGGGAGACCCAGTACTTC. This chain links TRBV6-5 with TRBJ2-5, with D maybe TRBD1 (6 bases). CDR3 length: 14 residues. V lost 6 bases to trimming and J lost 5 bases, with 16 bases between them. Germline V lookup: CDR1 MNHEY, CDR2 SVGAGI.